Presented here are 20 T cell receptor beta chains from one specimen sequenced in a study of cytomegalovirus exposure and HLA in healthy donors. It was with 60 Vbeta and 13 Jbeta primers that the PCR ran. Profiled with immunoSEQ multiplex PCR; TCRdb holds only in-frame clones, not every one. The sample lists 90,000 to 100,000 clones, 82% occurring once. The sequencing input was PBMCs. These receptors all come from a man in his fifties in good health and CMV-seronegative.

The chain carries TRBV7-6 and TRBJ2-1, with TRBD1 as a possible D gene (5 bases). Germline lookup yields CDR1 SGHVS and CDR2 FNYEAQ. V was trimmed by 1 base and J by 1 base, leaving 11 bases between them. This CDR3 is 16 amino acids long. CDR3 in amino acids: CASSLGQIFSYNEQFF. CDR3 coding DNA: TGTGCCAGCAGCTTAGGACAGATTTTTTCCTACAATGAGCAGTTCTTC.

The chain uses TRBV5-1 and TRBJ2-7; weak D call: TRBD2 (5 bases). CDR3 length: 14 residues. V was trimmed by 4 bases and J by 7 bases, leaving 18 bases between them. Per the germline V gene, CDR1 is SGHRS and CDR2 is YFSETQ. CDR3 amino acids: CASSHDYPRDEQYF. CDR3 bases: TGCGCCAGCAGCCACGACTACCCTCGGGATGAGCAGTACTTC. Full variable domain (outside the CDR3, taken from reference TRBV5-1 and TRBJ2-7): KAGVTQTPRYLIKTRGQQVTLSCSPISGHRSVSWYQQTPGQGLQFLFEYFSETQRNKGNFPGRFSGRQFSNSRSEMNVSTLELGDSALYLCASSHDYPRDEQYFGPGTRLTVT.

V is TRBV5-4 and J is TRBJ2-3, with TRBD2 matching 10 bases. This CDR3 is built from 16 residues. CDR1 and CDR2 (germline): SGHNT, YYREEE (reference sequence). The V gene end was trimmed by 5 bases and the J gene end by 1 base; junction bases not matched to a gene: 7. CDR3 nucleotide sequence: TGTGCCAGCAGATCTCTAGCGGGAGCGGGCACAGATACGCAGTATTTT. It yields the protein CASRSLAGAGTDTQYF. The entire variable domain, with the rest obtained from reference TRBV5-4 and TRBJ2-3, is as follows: ETGVTQSPTHLIKTRGQQVTLRCSSQSGHNTVSWYQQALGQGPQFIFQYYREEENGRGNFPPRFSGLQFPNYSSELNVNALELDDSALYLCASRSLAGAGTDTQYFGPGTRLTVL.

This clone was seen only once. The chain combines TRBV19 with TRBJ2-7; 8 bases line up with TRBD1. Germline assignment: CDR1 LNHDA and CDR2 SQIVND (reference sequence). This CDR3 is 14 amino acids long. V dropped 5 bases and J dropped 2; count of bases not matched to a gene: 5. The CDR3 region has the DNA TGTGCCAGTAGTCCGAGGACAGGGACCTACGAGCAGTACTTC. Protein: CASSPRTGTYEQYF. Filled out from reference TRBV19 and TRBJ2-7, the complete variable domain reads DGGITQSPKYLFRKEGQNVTLSCEQNLNHDAMYWYRQDPGQGLRLIYYSQIVNDFQKGDIAEGYSVSREKKESFPLTVTSAQKNPTAFYLCASSPRTGTYEQYFGPGTRLTVT.

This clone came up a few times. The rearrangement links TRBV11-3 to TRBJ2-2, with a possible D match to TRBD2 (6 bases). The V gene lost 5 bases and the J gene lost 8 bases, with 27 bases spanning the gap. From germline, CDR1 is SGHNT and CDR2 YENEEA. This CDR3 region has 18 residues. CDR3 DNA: TGTGCCAGCAGCCCCCCTTTTGGGCTAGCGTTTACGAGGGGGGAGCTGTTTTTT. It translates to CASSPPFGLAFTRGELFF.

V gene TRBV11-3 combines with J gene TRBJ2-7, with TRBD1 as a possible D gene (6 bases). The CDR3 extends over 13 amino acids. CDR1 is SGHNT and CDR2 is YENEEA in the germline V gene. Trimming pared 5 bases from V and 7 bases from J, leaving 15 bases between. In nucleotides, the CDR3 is TGTGCCAGCAGCCTGCGAAATCAGGGGGAGCAGTACTTC. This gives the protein CASSLRNQGEQYF.

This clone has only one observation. CDR3 residues: CASTMLGRVDEQYF. CDR3 nucleotide sequence: TGTGCCAGCACCATGCTAGGGAGGGTCGACGAGCAGTACTTC. The chain uses TRBV6-5 and TRBJ2-7, with 7 bases aligning to TRBD2. After removal of 7 bases from V and 5 bases from J, the junction contained 11 bases not matched to a gene. The CDR3 has 14 residues. Germline V gene data show CDR1 as MNHEY and CDR2 as SVGAGI.

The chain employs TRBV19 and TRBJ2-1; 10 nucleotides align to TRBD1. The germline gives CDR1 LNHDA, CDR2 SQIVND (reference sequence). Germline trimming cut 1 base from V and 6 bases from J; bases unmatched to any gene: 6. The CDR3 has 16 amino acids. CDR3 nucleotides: TGTGCCAGTAGTATAGTGGGGAGGACAGGGGGCAATGAGCAGTTCTTC. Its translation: CASSIVGRTGGNEQFF.

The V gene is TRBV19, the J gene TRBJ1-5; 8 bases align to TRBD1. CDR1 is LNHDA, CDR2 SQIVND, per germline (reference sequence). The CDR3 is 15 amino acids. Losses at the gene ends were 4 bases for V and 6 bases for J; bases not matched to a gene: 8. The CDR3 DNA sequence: TGTGCCAGTAGTACCTCAGGGGGCAGGGGTCAGCCCCAGCATTTT. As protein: CASSTSGGRGQPQHF. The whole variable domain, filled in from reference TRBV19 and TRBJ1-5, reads DGGITQSPKYLFRKEGQNVTLSCEQNLNHDAMYWYRQDPGQGLRLIYYSQIVNDFQKGDIAEGYSVSREKKESFPLTVTSAQKNPTAFYLCASSTSGGRGQPQHFGDGTRLSIL.

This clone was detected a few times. The CDR3 DNA follows: TGTGCCATCAGTGAGCGGGGAGGGACAGGGGATCAGAAGACTGAAGCTTTCTTT. Translating gives CAISERGGTGDQKTEAFF. The chain combines TRBV10-3 with TRBJ1-1; 10 bases are shared with TRBD1. The CDR3 loop spans 18 amino acids. Trimming took 2 bases from V and 5 from J; bases not matched to a gene: 14. Per the germline V gene, CDR1 is ENHRY and CDR2 is SYGVKD.

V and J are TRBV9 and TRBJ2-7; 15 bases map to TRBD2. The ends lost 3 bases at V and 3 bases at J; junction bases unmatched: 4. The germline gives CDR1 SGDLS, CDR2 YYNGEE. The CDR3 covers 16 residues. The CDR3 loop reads CASSAGLAGGLYEQYF. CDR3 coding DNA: TGTGCCAGCAGCGCCGGACTAGCGGGAGGGCTCTACGAGCAGTACTTC.

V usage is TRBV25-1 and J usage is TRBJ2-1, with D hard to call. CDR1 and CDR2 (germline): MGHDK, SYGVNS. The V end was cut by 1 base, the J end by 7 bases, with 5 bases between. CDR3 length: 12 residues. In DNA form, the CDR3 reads TGTGCCAGCAGTGAATTTTCGAATGAGCAGTTCTTC. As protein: CASSEFSNEQFF.

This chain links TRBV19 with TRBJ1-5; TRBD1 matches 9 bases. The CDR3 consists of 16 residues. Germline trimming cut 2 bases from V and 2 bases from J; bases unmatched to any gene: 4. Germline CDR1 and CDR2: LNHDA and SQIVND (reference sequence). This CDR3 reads CASSITGGEGNQPQHF. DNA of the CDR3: TGTGCCAGTAGTATAACAGGGGGCGAGGGCAATCAGCCCCAGCATTTT.

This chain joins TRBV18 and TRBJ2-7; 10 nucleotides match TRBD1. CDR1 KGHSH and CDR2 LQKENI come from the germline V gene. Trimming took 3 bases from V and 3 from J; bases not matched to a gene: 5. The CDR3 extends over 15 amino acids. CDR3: CASSPWTGGNYEQYF. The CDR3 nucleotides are TGTGCCAGCTCACCCTGGACAGGGGGGAACTACGAGCAGTACTTC.

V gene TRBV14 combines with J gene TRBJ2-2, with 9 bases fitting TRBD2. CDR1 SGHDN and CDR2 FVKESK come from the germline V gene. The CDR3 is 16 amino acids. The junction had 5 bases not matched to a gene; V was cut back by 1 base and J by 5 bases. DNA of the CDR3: TGTGCCAGCAGCCAAGGGTGGAGCGGGAGGACCGGGGAGCTGTTTTTT. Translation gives CASSQGWSGRTGELFF.

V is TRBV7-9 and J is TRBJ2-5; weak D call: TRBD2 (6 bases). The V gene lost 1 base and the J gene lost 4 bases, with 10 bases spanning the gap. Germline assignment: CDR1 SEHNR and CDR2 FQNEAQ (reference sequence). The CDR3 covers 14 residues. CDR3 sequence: CASSLVGGVETQYF. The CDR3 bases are TGTGCCAGCAGCTTAGTAGGAGGGGTAGAGACCCAGTACTTC.

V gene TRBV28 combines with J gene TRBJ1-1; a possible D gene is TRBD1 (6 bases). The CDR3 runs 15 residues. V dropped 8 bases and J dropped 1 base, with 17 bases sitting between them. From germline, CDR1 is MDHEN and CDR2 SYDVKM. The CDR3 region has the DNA TGTGCCAGCGGCGTTCAGGGGACGGGGAACACTGAAGCTTTCTTT. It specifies CASGVQGTGNTEAFF.

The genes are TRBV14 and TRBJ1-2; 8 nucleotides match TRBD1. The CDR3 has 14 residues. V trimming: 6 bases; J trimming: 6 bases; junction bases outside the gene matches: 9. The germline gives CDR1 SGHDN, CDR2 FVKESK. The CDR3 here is CASSLETGVDGYTF. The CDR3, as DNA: TGTGCCAGCAGTCTCGAGACAGGGGTGGATGGCTACACCTTC.

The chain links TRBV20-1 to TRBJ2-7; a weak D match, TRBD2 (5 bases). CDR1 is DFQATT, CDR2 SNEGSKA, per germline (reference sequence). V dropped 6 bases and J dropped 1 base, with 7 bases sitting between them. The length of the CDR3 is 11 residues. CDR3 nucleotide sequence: TGCAGTGCGACGGGGTCCTACGAGCAGTACTTC. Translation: CSATGSYEQYF.

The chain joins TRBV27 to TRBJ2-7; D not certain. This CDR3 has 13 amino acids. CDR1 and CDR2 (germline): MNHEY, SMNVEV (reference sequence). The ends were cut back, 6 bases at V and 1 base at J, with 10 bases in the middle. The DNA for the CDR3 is TGTGCCAGCAGAAGTGCAGGTTCCTACGAGCAGTACTTC. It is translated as CASRSAGSYEQYF.